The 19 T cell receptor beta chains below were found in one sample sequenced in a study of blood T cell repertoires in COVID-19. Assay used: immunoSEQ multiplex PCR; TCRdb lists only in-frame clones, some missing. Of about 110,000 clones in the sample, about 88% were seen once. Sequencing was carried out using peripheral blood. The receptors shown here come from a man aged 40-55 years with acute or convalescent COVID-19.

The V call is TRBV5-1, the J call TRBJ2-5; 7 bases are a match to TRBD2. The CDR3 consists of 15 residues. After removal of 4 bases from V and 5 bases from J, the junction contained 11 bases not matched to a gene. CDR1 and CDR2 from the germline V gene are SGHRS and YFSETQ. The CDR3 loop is CASSRTGARGETQYF. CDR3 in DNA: TGCGCCAGCAGCCGCACAGGCGCGCGGGGGGAGACCCAGTACTTC. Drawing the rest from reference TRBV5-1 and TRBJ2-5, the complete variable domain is KAGVTQTPRYLIKTRGQQVTLSCSPISGHRSVSWYQQTPGQGLQFLFEYFSETQRNKGNFPGRFSGRQFSNSRSEMNVSTLELGDSALYLCASSRTGARGETQYFGPGTRLLVL.

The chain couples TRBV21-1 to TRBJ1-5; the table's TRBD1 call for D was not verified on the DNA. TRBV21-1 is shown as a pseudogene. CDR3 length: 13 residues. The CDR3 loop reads CANLTGENQPQHF. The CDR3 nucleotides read TGTGCCAACTTGACAGGGGAGAATCAGCCCCAGCATTTT.

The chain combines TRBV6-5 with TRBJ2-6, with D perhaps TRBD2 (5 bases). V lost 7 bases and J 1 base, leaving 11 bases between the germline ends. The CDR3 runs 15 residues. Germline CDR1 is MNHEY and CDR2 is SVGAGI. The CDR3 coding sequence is TGTGCCAGCACCGCCCGAGGGTCTGGGGCCAACGTCCTGACTTTC. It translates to CASTARGSGANVLTF.

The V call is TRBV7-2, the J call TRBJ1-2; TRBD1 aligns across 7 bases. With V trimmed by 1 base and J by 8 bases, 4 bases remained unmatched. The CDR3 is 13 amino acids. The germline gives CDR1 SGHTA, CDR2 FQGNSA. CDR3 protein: CASSLEGGAGYTF. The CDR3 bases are TGTGCCAGCAGCTTAGAAGGGGGCGCCGGCTACACCTTC.

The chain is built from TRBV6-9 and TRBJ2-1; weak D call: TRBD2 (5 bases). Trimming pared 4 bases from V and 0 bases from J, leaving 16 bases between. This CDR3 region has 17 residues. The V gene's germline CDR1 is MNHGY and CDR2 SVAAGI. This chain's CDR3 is CASSFRLAQSSYNEQFF. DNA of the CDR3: TGTGCCAGCAGTTTTAGGCTAGCTCAGAGCTCCTACAATGAGCAGTTCTTC.

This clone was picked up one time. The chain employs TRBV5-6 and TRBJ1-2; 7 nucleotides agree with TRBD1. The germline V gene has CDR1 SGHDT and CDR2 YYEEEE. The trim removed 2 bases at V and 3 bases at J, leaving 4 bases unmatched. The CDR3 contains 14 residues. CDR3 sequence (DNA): TGTGCCAGCAGCTTCTCTGACAGGGACTATGGCTACACCTTC. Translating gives CASSFSDRDYGYTF.

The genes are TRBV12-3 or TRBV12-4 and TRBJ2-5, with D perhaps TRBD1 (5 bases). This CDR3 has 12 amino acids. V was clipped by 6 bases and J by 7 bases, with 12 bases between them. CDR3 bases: TGTGCCAGCAGGGTGTGGGGCGGGACCCAGTACTTC. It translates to CASRVWGGTQYF.

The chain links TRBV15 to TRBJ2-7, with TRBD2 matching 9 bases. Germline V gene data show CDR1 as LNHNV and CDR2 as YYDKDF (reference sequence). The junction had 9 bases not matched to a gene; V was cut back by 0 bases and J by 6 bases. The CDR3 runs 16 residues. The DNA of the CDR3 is TGTGCCACCAGCAGAGATGTCGTAGCGGGAGTGAGCGAGCAGTACTTC. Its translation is CATSRDVVAGVSEQYF.

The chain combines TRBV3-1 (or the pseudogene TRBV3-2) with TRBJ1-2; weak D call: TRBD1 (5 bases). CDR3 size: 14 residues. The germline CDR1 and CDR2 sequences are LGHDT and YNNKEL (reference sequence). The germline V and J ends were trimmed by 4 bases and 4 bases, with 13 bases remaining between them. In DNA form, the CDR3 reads TGTGCCAGCAGCCCCCCGACAGCCCCCTATGGCTACACCTTC. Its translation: CASSPPTAPYGYTF.

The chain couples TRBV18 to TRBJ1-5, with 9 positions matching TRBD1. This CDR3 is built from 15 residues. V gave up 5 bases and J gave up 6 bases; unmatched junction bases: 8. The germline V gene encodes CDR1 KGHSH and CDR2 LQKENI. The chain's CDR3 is CASSAWTGVGQPQHF. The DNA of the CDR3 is TGTGCCAGCTCAGCCTGGACAGGGGTGGGTCAGCCCCAGCATTTT. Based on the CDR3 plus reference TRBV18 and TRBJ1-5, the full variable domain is NAGVMQNPRHLVRRRGQEARLRCSPMKGHSHVYWYRQLPEEGLKFMVYLQKENIIDESGMPKERFSAEFPKEGPSILRIQQVVRGDSAAYFCASSAWTGVGQPQHFGDGTRLSIL.

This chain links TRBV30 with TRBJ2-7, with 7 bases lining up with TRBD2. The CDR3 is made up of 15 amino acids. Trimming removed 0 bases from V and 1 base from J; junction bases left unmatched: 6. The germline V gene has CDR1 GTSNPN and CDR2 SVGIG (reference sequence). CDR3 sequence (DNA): TGTGCCTGGAGTGTACCGGGACTAAGATCCTACGAGCAGTACTTC. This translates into CAWSVPGLRSYEQYF. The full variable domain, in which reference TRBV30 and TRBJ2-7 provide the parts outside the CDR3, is SQTIHQWPATLVQPVGSPLSLECTVEGTSNPNLYWYRQAAGRGLQLLFYSVGIGQISSEVPQNLSASRPQDRQFILSSKKLLLSDSGFYLCAWSVPGLRSYEQYFGPGTRLTVT.

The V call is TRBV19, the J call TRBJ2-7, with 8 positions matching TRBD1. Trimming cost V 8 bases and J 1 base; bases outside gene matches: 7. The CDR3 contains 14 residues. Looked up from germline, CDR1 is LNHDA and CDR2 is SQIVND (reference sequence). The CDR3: CASGAGGASYEQYF. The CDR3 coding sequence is TGTGCCAGTGGTGCAGGGGGCGCATCCTACGAGCAGTACTTC.

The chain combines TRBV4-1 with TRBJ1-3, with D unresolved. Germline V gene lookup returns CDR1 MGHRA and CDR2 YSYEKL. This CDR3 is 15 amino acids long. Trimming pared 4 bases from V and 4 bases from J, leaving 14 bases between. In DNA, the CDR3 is TGCGCCAGCAGCCGAAGAGCAATTCGGGGAAACACCATATATTTT. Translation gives CASSRRAIRGNTIYF.

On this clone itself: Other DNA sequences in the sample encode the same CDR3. In DNA, the CDR3 is TGCGCCAGCAGCCCGGGGACATTGAACACTGAAGCTTTCTTT. Translated: CASSPGTLNTEAFF. The V gene is TRBV5-1, the J gene TRBJ1-1; weak D call: TRBD1 (6 bases). V lost 4 bases and J 0 bases, leaving 10 bases between the germline ends. CDR1 is SGHRS, CDR2 YFSETQ, per germline. The CDR3 runs to 14 residues.

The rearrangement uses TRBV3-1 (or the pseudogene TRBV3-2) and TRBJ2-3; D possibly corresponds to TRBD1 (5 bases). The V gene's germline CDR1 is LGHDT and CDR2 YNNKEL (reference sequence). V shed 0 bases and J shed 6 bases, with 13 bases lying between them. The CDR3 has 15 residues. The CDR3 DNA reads TGTGCCAGCAGCCAAGATGGGCTACAGGCGGATACGCAGTATTTT. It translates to CASSQDGLQADTQYF.

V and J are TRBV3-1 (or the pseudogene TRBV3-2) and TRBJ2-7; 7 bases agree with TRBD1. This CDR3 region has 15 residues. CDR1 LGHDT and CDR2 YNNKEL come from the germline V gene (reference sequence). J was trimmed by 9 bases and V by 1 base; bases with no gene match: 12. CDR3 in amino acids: CASSQGTGGPLRQYF. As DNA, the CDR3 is TGTGCCAGCAGCCAAGGGACAGGAGGCCCACTACGGCAGTACTTC.

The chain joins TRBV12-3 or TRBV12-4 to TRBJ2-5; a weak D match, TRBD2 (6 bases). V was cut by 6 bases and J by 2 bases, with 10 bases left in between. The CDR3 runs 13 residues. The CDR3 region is CASSLRGQETQYF. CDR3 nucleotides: TGTGCCAGCAGCTTGCGGGGTCAAGAGACCCAGTACTTC.

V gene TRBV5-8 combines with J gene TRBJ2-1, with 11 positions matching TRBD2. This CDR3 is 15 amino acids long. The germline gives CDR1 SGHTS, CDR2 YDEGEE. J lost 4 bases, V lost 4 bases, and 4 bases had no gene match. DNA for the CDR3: TGTGCCAGCAGCCGTAGGACTAGCGGGTACAATGAGCAGTTCTTC. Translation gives CASSRRTSGYNEQFF.

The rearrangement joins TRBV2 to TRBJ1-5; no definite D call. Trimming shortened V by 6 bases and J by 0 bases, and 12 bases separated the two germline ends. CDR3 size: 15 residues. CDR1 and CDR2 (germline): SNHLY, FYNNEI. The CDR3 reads CASRSELNSNQPQHF. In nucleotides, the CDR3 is TGTGCCAGCAGGTCCGAGCTTAATAGCAATCAGCCCCAGCATTTT.